The clone carrying this T cell receptor (beta chain) was detected a few times. The data were obtained in a study of T cell responses to AZD1222 COVID-19 vaccine. In germline, CDR1 is SGHNT, CDR2 YYREEE (reference sequence). This CDR3 has 15 residues. Deletions cut 3 bases from V and 0 bases from J, with 10 bases between. The assay was immunoSEQ multiplex PCR, and TCRdb's table has in-frame clones only and misses some. The sample lists around 84,000 clones, about 86% occurring once. The rearrangement links TRBV5-4 to TRBJ1-3; D gene unclear. The clonotype originates from an adult in good health. The sample was peripheral blood, taken on day 0 of MenACWY control vaccination. CDR3 sequence (DNA): TGTGCCAGCAGCTATGACCCAAACTCTGGAAACACCATATATTTT. Residues: CASSYDPNSGNTIYF. The full variable domain, with the rest looked up from reference TRBV5-4 and TRBJ1-3, is ETGVTQSPTHLIKTRGQQVTLRCSSQSGHNTVSWYQQALGQGPQFIFQYYREEENGRGNFPPRFSGLQFPNYSSELNVNALELDDSALYLCASSYDPNSGNTIYFGEGSWLTVV.